Below, 26 T cell receptor beta chains from the same sample are listed, as sequenced in a study of molecular identifiers for immune sequencing clone quantification. TCRdb reprocessed the PCR reads with MiXCR, giving one entry per CDR3 protein. Of 400,000 to 600,000 distinct CDR3 sequences in the sample, about a fifth were seen once. Sequences were obtained from naive CD8+ T cells from blood, with Jurkat cell RNA spiked in. As to subset: FACS-sorted CD8+CD4-CCR7+CD45RA+ naive T cells. These receptors were obtained from a human donor in good health. Some libraries in this study had Jurkat cell RNA spiked in.

This clonotype was seen more than once but under ten times. The V and J genes are TRBV5-4 and TRBJ2-5; 10 bases match TRBD2. The junction had 0 bases not matched to a gene; V was cut back by 2 bases and J by 5 bases. Germline CDR1 SGHNT, CDR2 YYREEE (reference sequence). The CDR3 sequence is 13 residues long. The CDR3 protein is CASSFSGGETQYF. For the CDR3, the DNA is TGTGCCAGCAGCTTTAGCGGGGGGGAGACCCAGTACTTC.

About this clonotype: This could be a read error, since a much larger clone is one nucleotide away. DNA for the CDR3: TGTGTCAGCAGTTTGTATGATAATCAGCCCCAGCATTTT. As protein: CVSSLYDNQPQHF. The rearrangement joins TRBV12-3 or TRBV12-4 to TRBJ1-5; D unclear. This CDR3 contains 13 residues.

The table lists this clonotype with many counts. V usage is TRBV25-1 and J usage is TRBJ1-5; D is undetermined. The germline V gene has CDR1 MGHDK and CDR2 SYGVNS. Trimming took 4 bases from V and 7 from J, leaving 11 bases between them. This CDR3 region has 13 residues. The CDR3 loop is CASSGDLNQPQHF. The CDR3 bases are TGTGCCAGCAGTGGGGATCTAAACCAGCCCCAGCATTTT.

This clonotype was observed many times. The V call is TRBV25-1, the J call TRBJ2-6; D is undetermined. The CDR3 consists of 15 residues. Trimming stripped 1 base from V and 0 bases from J, with 4 bases between. From germline, CDR1 is MGHDK and CDR2 SYGVNS. DNA for the CDR3: TGTGCCAGCAGTGAATGGGGCTCTGGGGCCAACGTCCTGACTTTC. This translates into CASSEWGSGANVLTF.

The rearrangement links TRBV15 to TRBJ2-7; 7 bases fit TRBD1. CDR3 length: 15 residues. The germline V gene has CDR1 LNHNV and CDR2 YYDKDF (reference sequence). V shed 0 bases and J 4 bases; nucleotides not matched to a gene: 6. The CDR3 is CATSRDPRDSYEQYF. The CDR3 DNA sequence: TGTGCCACCAGCAGAGATCCTCGGGACAGTTACGAGCAGTACTTC.

This clonotype has a handful of counts. The chain links TRBV6-2 or TRBV6-3 to TRBJ2-7; D may be TRBD1 or TRBD2 (5 bases each). In germline, CDR1 is MNHEY, CDR2 SVGEGT. This CDR3 contains 15 residues. V was trimmed by 3 bases and J by 7 bases, leaving 19 bases between them. The CDR3 loop is CASSYSRGLLREQYF. CDR3 coding DNA: TGTGCCAGCAGTTATTCCCGGGGCCTCCTGAGGGAGCAGTACTTC.

This clonotype was observed many times. The chain uses TRBV30 and TRBJ1-1; D may be TRBD1 (5 bases). The V and J ends lost 5 bases and 4 bases respectively, with 14 bases between them. The CDR3 length is 13 residues. CDR1 is GTSNPN and CDR2 is SVGIG in the germline V gene (reference sequence). DNA for the CDR3: TGTGCCTGGCTACCCCAAGGGACCACTGAAGCTTTCTTT. This translates into CAWLPQGTTEAFF.

This clonotype was found many times. V is TRBV3-1 and J is TRBJ2-1, with TRBD2 identical over 9 bases. CDR1 and CDR2 from the germline V gene are LGHDT and YNNKEL (reference sequence). The CDR3 runs 14 residues. V dropped 5 bases and J dropped 4; count of bases not matched to a gene: 3. As DNA, the CDR3 is TGTGCCAGCAGCTCGGGACTAGCTTACAATGAGCAGTTCTTC. Translating it yields CASSSGLAYNEQFF.

The chain links TRBV11-2 to TRBJ2-5; no clear D. Germline CDR1 and CDR2: SGHAT and FQNNGV. This CDR3 has 14 amino acids. V was trimmed by 4 bases and J by 3 bases, leaving 12 bases between them. The CDR3 bases are TGTGCCAGCAGCTCGACGGACGGAAAAGAGACCCAGTACTTC. Amino acids: CASSSTDGKETQYF. Full variable domain (remainder filled in from reference TRBV11-2 and TRBJ2-5): EAGVAQSPRYKIIEKRQSVAFWCNPISGHATLYWYQQILGQGPKLLIQFQNNGVVDDSQLPKDRFSAERLKGVDSTLKIQPAKLEDSAVYLCASSSTDGKETQYFGPGTRLLVL.

The chain joins TRBV6-2 or TRBV6-3 to TRBJ1-5, with D uncertain. The germline V gene encodes CDR1 MNHEY and CDR2 SVGEGT. The V gene lost 2 bases and the J gene lost 6 bases, with 8 bases spanning the gap. The length of the CDR3 is 13 residues. The CDR3 DNA reads TGTGCCAGCAGTTACCGGCCGGGTCAGCCCCAGCATTTT. Its protein is CASSYRPGQPQHF.

The chain employs TRBV5-1 and TRBJ2-7, with TRBD1 identical over 9 bases. The V gene's germline CDR1 is SGHRS and CDR2 YFSETQ. V was pared by 4 bases and J by 4 bases, with 9 bases of the junction left unmatched. The CDR3 is 15 amino acids. CDR3 amino acids: CASSPDRGGGYEQYF. The CDR3 coding sequence is TGCGCCAGCAGCCCGGACAGGGGCGGCGGTTACGAGCAGTACTTC.

This clonotype was found a few times. The chain joins TRBV4-1 to TRBJ1-5; no firm D call. V lost 1 base and J 0 bases, leaving 13 bases between the germline ends. The CDR3 spans 17 residues. In germline, CDR1 is MGHRA, CDR2 YSYEKL. The CDR3 reads CASSQVAIGTSNQPQHF. CDR3 DNA sequence: TGCGCCAGCAGCCAAGTGGCTATCGGAACTAGCAATCAGCCCCAGCATTTT.

This chain joins TRBV7-6 and TRBJ2-1, with a tentative D call TRBD1 (6 bases). CDR1 is SGHVS, CDR2 FNYEAQ, per germline. This CDR3 is built from 14 residues. V lost 5 bases to trimming and J lost 3 bases, with 11 bases between them. The CDR3 DNA reads TGTGCCAGCAGCCCACCGGGACACTACAATGAGCAGTTCTTC. It translates to CASSPPGHYNEQFF.

This clonotype was counted ten times or more. The chain employs TRBV20-1 and TRBJ2-7; D is perhaps TRBD1 or TRBD2 (5 bases each). The ends were cut back, 3 bases at V and 5 bases at J, with 11 bases in the middle. Per the germline V gene, CDR1 is DFQATT and CDR2 is SNEGSKA (reference sequence). This CDR3 contains 12 residues. This CDR3 reads CSASEGYDEQYF. CDR3 coding DNA: TGCAGTGCTAGTGAGGGGTACGACGAGCAGTACTTC.

With regard to this clonotype: A much larger clone sits a single nucleotide away, making a read error possible. This rearrangement joins TRBV7-9 to TRBJ2-3; 7 nucleotides align to TRBD2. Germline CDR1 and CDR2: SEHNR and FQNEAQ (reference sequence). The CDR3 is made up of 16 amino acids. This chain's CDR3 is CASSPRVWEGRDTQCF. As DNA, the CDR3 is TGTGCCAGCAGCCCTAGAGTCTGGGAGGGACGGGATACGCAGTGTTTT.

For this clonotype: Just one base apart from a much larger clone, this may be a read error. This chain connects TRBV7-6 to TRBJ2-5; D gene uncertain. CDR3 length: 15 amino acids. Germline CDR1 SGHVS, CDR2 FNYEAQ. DNA of the CDR3: TGTACCAGCAGCTTATACGGACGGTTCCAAGAGACCCAGTACTTC. Translation: CTSSLYGRFQETQYF.

This clonotype was counted many times. Mismatch with germline at one junction end may stem from a read error. This chain joins TRBV6-5 and TRBJ2-7; 12 nucleotides agree with TRBD2. The CDR3 loop spans 14 amino acids. Germline lookup yields CDR1 MNHEY and CDR2 SVGAGI. CDR3 coding DNA: TGCGCCAGCAGCTCGGGACTAGCGGGTTACGAGCAGTACTTC. It yields the protein CASSSGLAGYEQYF.

As regards this clonotype: A much larger clone is a single base away; this may be a read error. This chain joins TRBV10-2 and TRBJ2-3; D gene ambiguous. This CDR3 spans 13 amino acids. V shed 0 bases and J shed 7 bases, with 8 bases lying between them. Germline-derived CDR1 and CDR2 are WSHSY and SAAADI. The CDR3 region has the DNA TGCGCCAGCAGTGAGTCATGGTCCCATACGCAGTATTTT. Amino acids: CASSESWSHTQYF.

J is TRBJ2-7 and V is TRBV20-1, with unresolved D. Germline loops: CDR1 DFQATT, CDR2 SNEGSKA (reference sequence). V was pared by 1 base and J by 1 base, with 8 bases between. The CDR3 runs 13 residues. The DNA of the CDR3 is TGCAGTGCTAGAGGCCACCTATCCTACGAGCAGTACTTC. The encoded protein is CSARGHLSYEQYF.

About this clonotype itself: This may be a read error: a much more frequent sequence differs by one nucleotide. The genes are TRBV3-1 and TRBJ1-5; no reliable D call. This CDR3 has 14 residues. V dropped 4 bases and J dropped 3 bases, with 10 bases sitting between them. In germline, CDR1 is LGHDT, CDR2 YNNKEL (reference sequence). CDR3 amino acids: CASSPGWDNQPQHF. The CDR3 nucleotides read TGTGCCAGCAGCCCAGGCTGGGACAATCAGCCCCAGCATTTT.

A few counts support this clonotype. The chain has TRBV7-9 and TRBJ2-1; 11 bases match TRBD2. V trimming: 4 bases; J trimming: 6 bases; junction bases outside the gene matches: 5. CDR1 is SEHNR, CDR2 FQNEAQ, per germline (reference sequence). The CDR3 has 15 residues. This CDR3 reads CASSSNLAGGNEQFF. The CDR3 coding sequence is TGTGCCAGCAGCTCAAATCTAGCGGGGGGCAATGAGCAGTTCTTC. The complete variable domain, with remaining parts taken from reference TRBV7-9 and TRBJ2-1, reads DTGVSQNPRHKITKRGQNVTFRCDPISEHNRLYWYRQTLGQGPEFLTYFQNEAQLEKSRLLSDRFSAERPKGSFSTLEIQRTEQGDSAMYLCASSSNLAGGNEQFFGPGTRLTVL.

This chain uses TRBV27 with TRBJ2-7; tentative D call: TRBD2 (7 bases). The CDR3 length is 14 residues. CDR1 MNHEY and CDR2 SMNVEV come from the germline V gene (reference sequence). The V end lost 4 bases, the J end lost 2 bases, and 12 bases lay between the germline ends. CDR3 sequence (DNA): TGTGCCAGCAGTTCCGTGGGGGGGCCCTACGAGCAGTACTTC. This sequence encodes CASSSVGGPYEQYF.

On this clonotype: A read error may be the cause here, since a much bigger clone is one base away. The genes are TRBV7-8 and TRBJ1-3, with 10 nucleotides matching TRBD1. The germline gives CDR1 SGHVS, CDR2 FQNEAQ. This CDR3 is built from 12 residues. The CDR3 region has the DNA TGTGCCGGGACAGGGGATGAAAACACCATACATTTT. Its protein is CAGTGDENTIHF.

V gene TRBV10-3 combines with J gene TRBJ1-2; 8 bases map to TRBD1. The CDR3 is made up of 16 amino acids. V trimming: 6 bases; J trimming: 6 bases; junction bases outside the gene matches: 15. In germline, CDR1 is ENHRY, CDR2 SYGVKD. The CDR3 loop reads CAIRSPETGEVHGYTF. The CDR3 DNA sequence: TGTGCCATCAGATCCCCGGAGACAGGGGAGGTCCATGGCTACACCTTC.

This clonotype has a count of ten or more. This chain uses TRBV19 with TRBJ2-5; D gene unclear. Germline CDR1 is LNHDA and CDR2 is SQIVND (reference sequence). V was clipped by 9 bases and J by 2 bases, with 10 bases between them. This CDR3 comprises 12 residues. Here the CDR3 DNA reads TGTGCCAGCAGCACCAGTCAAGAGACCCAGTACTTC. Translated: CASSTSQETQYF. Filled out from reference TRBV19 and TRBJ2-5, the complete variable domain reads DGGITQSPKYLFRKEGQNVTLSCEQNLNHDAMYWYRQDPGQGLRLIYYSQIVNDFQKGDIAEGYSVSREKKESFPLTVTSAQKNPTAFYLCASSTSQETQYFGPGTRLLVL.

Comment on this clonotype: With a much larger clone just one base away, this may be a read error. CDR3 coding DNA: TGCGCCAGCAGCTTGAGTTCCCCGGAACACAATGAGCAGTCCTTC. This sequence encodes CASSLSSPEHNEQSF. The gene calls are TRBV5-1 and TRBJ2-1; D remains unclear. The CDR3 consists of 15 residues. CDR1 and CDR2 from the germline V gene are SGHRS and YFSETQ.